These 27 T cell receptor beta chains originate from one sample sequenced in a study of blood T cell repertoires in COVID-19. The table came from immunoSEQ multiplex PCR; TCRdb's copy has only in-frame clones and leaves some out. The table includes fewer than 250,000 clones, 90% detected once. The sample taken for sequencing was PBMCs or T cells enriched from blood (not recorded which). These receptors originate from a man aged 25 to 40 who had been exposed to COVID-19.

The chain employs TRBV4-3 and TRBJ2-7; 8 bases map to TRBD2. CDR1 is LGHNA, CDR2 YSLEER, per germline. CDR3 size: 16 residues. Germline trimming cut 0 bases from V and 4 bases from J; bases unmatched to any gene: 8. CDR3 in DNA: TGCGCCAGCAGCCAAGAAGCGGGGGCGGGAGGTTACGAGCAGTACTTC. Protein sequence: CASSQEAGAGGYEQYF.

This chain connects TRBV5-1 to TRBJ1-5; D unresolved. CDR1 and CDR2 from the germline V gene are SGHRS and YFSETQ. Trimming stripped 0 bases from V and 5 bases from J, with 6 bases between. The length of the CDR3 is 13 residues. CDR3 DNA: TGCGCCAGCAGCTTGGGAGGTGATCAGCCCCAGCATTTT. Its protein product is CASSLGGDQPQHF.

The chain links TRBV6-1 to TRBJ2-7; perhaps TRBD1 as D (5 bases). Germline-derived CDR1 and CDR2 are MNHNS and SASEGT. The ends were cut back, 1 base at V and 2 bases at J, with 6 bases in the middle. This CDR3 has 13 residues. The CDR3 coding sequence is TGTGCCAGCAGTGAAGGGGGCCCCTACGAGCAGTACTTC. Translation: CASSEGGPYEQYF.

The chain has TRBV4-3 and TRBJ1-2; D call uncertain. Germline V gene data show CDR1 as LGHNA and CDR2 as YSLEER. The CDR3 is 14 residues long. Trimming left V 0 bases short and J 3 bases short, with 8 bases between. Here the CDR3 reads CASSQESGDYGYTF. Here the CDR3 DNA reads TGCGCCAGCAGCCAAGAGTCCGGGGACTATGGCTACACCTTC.

This chain connects TRBV28 to TRBJ1-4; D may be TRBD1 (6 bases). Germline loops: CDR1 MDHEN, CDR2 SYDVKM. The CDR3 consists of 14 residues. Trimming left V 6 bases short and J 8 bases short, with 16 bases between. The CDR3 spells CASSRTGTPEKLFF. In nucleotides, the CDR3 is TGTGCCAGCAGCCGAACCGGGACACCAGAAAAACTGTTTTTT.

The J gene is TRBJ1-6, the V gene TRBV7-8; 8 nucleotides agree with TRBD1. J lost 5 bases, V lost 0 bases, and 0 bases had no gene match. The CDR3 is 15 residues long. Germline assignment: CDR1 SGHVS and CDR2 FQNEAQ. CDR3 amino acids: CASSLATGDNSPLHF. CDR3 coding DNA: TGTGCCAGCAGCTTAGCGACAGGGGATAATTCACCCCTCCACTTT. The full variable domain, in which reference TRBV7-8 and TRBJ1-6 provide the parts outside the CDR3, is GAGVSQSPRYKVAKRGQDVALRCDPISGHVSLFWYQQALGQGPEFLTYFQNEAQLDKSGLPSDRFFAERPEGSVSTLKIQRTQQEDSAVYLCASSLATGDNSPLHFGNGTRLTVT.

This chain links TRBV11-2 with TRBJ2-7, with 8 bases lining up with TRBD1. Unmatched junction bases numbered 9, after V lost 5 bases and J lost 3 bases. Germline V gene lookup returns CDR1 SGHAT and CDR2 FQNNGV. CDR3 size: 15 residues. CDR3 nucleotides: TGTGCCAGCAGCCCATTGGGACAGGAAGACTACGAGCAGTACTTC. It yields the protein CASSPLGQEDYEQYF.

The gene calls are TRBV18 and TRBJ1-1; maybe TRBD1 (5 bases). Trimming shortened V by 4 bases and J by 4 bases, and 16 bases separated the two germline ends. The CDR3 runs 15 residues. Germline V lookup: CDR1 KGHSH, CDR2 LQKENI. The CDR3 region is CASSQTPGRVTEAFF. CDR3 bases: TGTGCCAGCTCACAAACTCCAGGGAGGGTCACTGAAGCTTTCTTT.

The chain couples TRBV4-3 to TRBJ2-3; no firm D call. Germline V lookup: CDR1 LGHNA, CDR2 YSLEER. V shed 3 bases and J shed 2 bases, with 9 bases lying between them. The CDR3 is 14 residues long. CDR3 DNA: TGCGCCAGCAGCCACAAGCTATCCACAGATACGCAGTATTTT. It yields the protein CASSHKLSTDTQYF.

The V and J genes are TRBV6-1 and TRBJ1-6; D remains ambiguous. The V gene lost 9 bases and the J gene lost 7 bases, with 10 bases spanning the gap. The CDR3 totals 12 residues. Germline loops: CDR1 MNHNS, CDR2 SASEGT. The DNA of the CDR3 is TGTGCCAGTCAGATCGTCAATTCACCCCTCCACTTT. Its translation: CASQIVNSPLHF.

This clone was seen a single time. The chain joins TRBV5-6 to TRBJ1-1; no clear D gene. Germline V gene lookup returns CDR1 SGHDT and CDR2 YYEEEE. CDR3 length equals 14 residues. V dropped 0 bases and J dropped 11 bases, with 17 bases sitting between them. In DNA, the CDR3 is TGTGCCAGCAGCTTGGCCGGGATACAACTGAAGGCTTTCTTT. Translation: CASSLAGIQLKAFF.

The genes are TRBV19 and TRBJ2-2; 8 nucleotides match TRBD2. There are 16 residues in the CDR3. In germline, CDR1 is LNHDA, CDR2 SQIVND (reference sequence). J gave up 3 bases and V 3 bases, and 6 bases lay outside the gene matches. DNA for the CDR3: TGTGCCAGTAGTATTATCGGGGGGGCGTACACCGGGGAGCTGTTTTTT. Translated: CASSIIGGAYTGELFF.

The rearrangement links TRBV5-6 to TRBJ2-5; D unresolved. CDR1 and CDR2 from the germline V gene are SGHDT and YYEEEE. CDR3 length equals 16 residues. Trimming removed 0 bases at V and 5 bases at J, with 17 bases between. CDR3 nucleotide sequence: TGTGCCAGCAGCTTGGCCTTCGGGTCCAGCCAGGAGACCCAGTACTTC. It encodes CASSLAFGSSQETQYF.

This clone has only a few counts. The genes are TRBV5-1 and TRBJ2-7; D may be TRBD1 (7 bases). Per germline, CDR1 SGHRS and CDR2 YFSETQ. Trimming stripped 1 base from V and 2 bases from J, with 22 bases between. The CDR3 runs 18 residues. CDR3 in amino acids: CASSLKGGQTIPTYEQYF. In DNA, the CDR3 is TGCGCCAGCAGCTTGAAGGGGGGACAGACAATCCCCACCTACGAGCAGTACTTC.

This clone occurred once. The chain recombines TRBV19 with TRBJ2-2, with TRBD1 identical over 12 bases. The germline V gene encodes CDR1 LNHDA and CDR2 SQIVND (reference sequence). The CDR3 contains 16 residues. Losses at the gene ends were 7 bases for V and 4 bases for J; bases not matched to a gene: 7. The CDR3 nucleotides are TGTGCCAGTACCCGGGACAGGGGGCGCGGCACCGGGGAGCTGTTTTTT. Translation gives CASTRDRGRGTGELFF.

The J gene is TRBJ1-4, the V gene TRBV19, with D perhaps matching TRBD1 (6 bases). CDR3 length equals 14 residues. Germline CDR1 reads LNHDA; CDR2 reads SQIVND (reference sequence). The V gene lost 6 bases and the J gene lost 0 bases, with 8 bases spanning the gap. The CDR3 bases are TGTGCCAGTAGGGACAGCTCAACTAATGAAAAACTGTTTTTT. It translates to CASRDSSTNEKLFF.

The chain carries TRBV27 and TRBJ1-1; D is undetermined. The V gene's germline CDR1 is MNHEY and CDR2 SMNVEV (reference sequence). CDR3 size: 15 residues. Between the trimmed V and J ends, which lost 5 bases and 2 bases, there was a span of 15 bases. The CDR3 nucleotides are TGTGCCAGCAGTGCCTCGAGGGCCAGCAACACTGAAGCTTTCTTT. Encoded protein: CASSASRASNTEAFF.

The chain recombines TRBV3-1 (or the pseudogene TRBV3-2) with TRBJ2-3; the match to TRBD2 covers 7 bases. CDR1 is LGHDT, CDR2 YNNKEL, per germline (reference sequence). The CDR3 has 17 amino acids. After removal of 1 base from V and 2 bases from J, the junction contained 9 bases not matched to a gene. The CDR3 bases are TGTGCCAGCAGCCAAGGTAGGAGCGGGACCTTCACAGATACGCAGTATTTT. Translating gives CASSQGRSGTFTDTQYF.

This clone was observed a few times. The V call is TRBV9, the J call TRBJ2-3; TRBD2 aligns across 10 bases. The CDR3 loop spans 15 amino acids. Germline loops: CDR1 SGDLS, CDR2 YYNGEE. V lost 0 bases to trimming and J lost 4 bases; unmatched junction nucleotides: 2. The CDR3 reads CASSVGSGGADTQYF. The CDR3 DNA is TGTGCCAGCAGCGTAGGGAGCGGGGGGGCAGATACGCAGTATTTT.

The chain links TRBV7-9 to TRBJ2-5; D is perhaps TRBD2 (6 bases). CDR1 is SEHNR, CDR2 FQNEAQ, per germline (reference sequence). The CDR3 has 14 residues. The germline V and J ends were trimmed by 5 bases and 3 bases, with 13 bases remaining between them. DNA for the CDR3: TGTGCCAGCAGCCTTACGGGGACTGAAGAGACCCAGTACTTC. This sequence encodes CASSLTGTEETQYF.

This clone was seen just once. V gene TRBV5-6 combines with J gene TRBJ1-1, with TRBD1 matching 9 bases. Germline CDR1 SGHDT, CDR2 YYEEEE. The CDR3 runs to 17 residues. The V gene end was trimmed by 4 bases and the J gene end by 1 base; junction bases not matched to a gene: 11. The CDR3 nucleotides are TGTGCCAGCAGCCGCATCTTTACAGGGGGCGCGAACACTGAAGCTTTCTTT. It yields the protein CASSRIFTGGANTEAFF.

This chain joins TRBV5-1 and TRBJ1-1; D gene ambiguous. Germline CDR1 reads SGHRS; CDR2 reads YFSETQ. Trimming stripped 0 bases from V and 1 base from J, with 10 bases between. CDR3 length: 15 residues. CDR3: CASSLVYFGNTEAFF. The CDR3 DNA is TGCGCCAGCAGCTTGGTATACTTCGGGAACACTGAAGCTTTCTTT.

This chain links TRBV13 with TRBJ2-1; D perhaps matches TRBD2 (7 bases). Germline V gene sequence: CDR1 PRHDT, CDR2 FYEKMQ (reference sequence). The CDR3 length is 14 residues. V was clipped by 5 bases and J by 7 bases, with 15 bases between them. CDR3 residues: CASSLVGGANEQFF. The CDR3 bases are TGTGCCAGCAGCCTGGTTGGGGGGGCAAATGAGCAGTTCTTC.

This sequence joins TRBV11-2 and TRBJ2-1; 13 bases are shared with TRBD2. CDR1 is SGHAT, CDR2 FQNNGV, per germline. V shed 5 bases, J shed 5 bases, and the junction held 12 bases outside the gene matches. CDR3 length: 18 amino acids. The CDR3 coding sequence is TGTGCCAGCAGCCCTAACCCGCTACTAGCGGGGGGGGACAATGAGCAGTTCTTC. Translating it yields CASSPNPLLAGGDNEQFF.

The V call is TRBV6-2 or TRBV6-3, the J call TRBJ1-5; a possible D gene is TRBD1 (5 bases). V was shortened by 4 bases and J by 4 bases, with 17 bases between the two germline ends. Germline V gives CDR1 MNHEY, CDR2 SVGEGT. This CDR3 spans 16 amino acids. DNA of the CDR3: TGTGCCAGCAGTTCCGTGGGGGGTCGGCCTAATCAGCCCCAGCATTTT. It yields the protein CASSSVGGRPNQPQHF.

This sequence joins TRBV24-1 and TRBJ1-5; weak D call: TRBD1 (5 bases). The CDR3 has 16 residues. Germline assignment: CDR1 KGHDR and CDR2 SFDVKD. V lost 2 bases, J lost 3 bases, and 13 bases lay in between. CDR3 residues: CATSDSSDSHNQPQHF. The CDR3 DNA reads TGTGCCACCAGTGATTCCTCAGACAGCCACAATCAGCCCCAGCATTTT.

The rearrangement links TRBV7-2 to TRBJ2-5; the match to TRBD2 covers 9 bases. V lost 1 base and J lost 5; bases outside the gene matches: 5. The CDR3 length is 15 residues. The germline gives CDR1 SGHTA, CDR2 FQGNSA. The CDR3 reads CASSLGGRGGETQYF. Written as DNA, the CDR3 is TGTGCCAGCAGCTTAGGAGGGCGGGGGGGTGAGACCCAGTACTTC.